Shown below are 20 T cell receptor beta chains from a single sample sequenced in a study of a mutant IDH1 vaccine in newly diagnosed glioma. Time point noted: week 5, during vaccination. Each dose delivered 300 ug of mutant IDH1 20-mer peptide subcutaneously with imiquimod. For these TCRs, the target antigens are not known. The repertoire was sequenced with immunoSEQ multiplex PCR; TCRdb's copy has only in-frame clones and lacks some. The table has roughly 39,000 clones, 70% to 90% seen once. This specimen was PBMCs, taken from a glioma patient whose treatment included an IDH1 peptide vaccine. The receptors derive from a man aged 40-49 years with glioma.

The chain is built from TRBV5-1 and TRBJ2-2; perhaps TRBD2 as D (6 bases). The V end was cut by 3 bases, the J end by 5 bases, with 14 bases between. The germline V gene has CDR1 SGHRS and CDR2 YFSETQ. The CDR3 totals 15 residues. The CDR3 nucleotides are TGCGCCAGCAGCTGGGCTAGCGAGAGGACCGGGGAGCTGTTTTTT. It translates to CASSWASERTGELFF. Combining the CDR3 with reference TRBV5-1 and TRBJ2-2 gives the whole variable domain KAGVTQTPRYLIKTRGQQVTLSCSPISGHRSVSWYQQTPGQGLQFLFEYFSETQRNKGNFPGRFSGRQFSNSRSEMNVSTLELGDSALYLCASSWASERTGELFFGEGSRLTVL.

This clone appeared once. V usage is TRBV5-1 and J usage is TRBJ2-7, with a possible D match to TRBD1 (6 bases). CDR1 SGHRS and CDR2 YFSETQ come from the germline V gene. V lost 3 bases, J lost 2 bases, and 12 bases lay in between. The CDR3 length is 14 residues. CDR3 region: CASSWRQATYEQYF. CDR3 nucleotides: TGCGCCAGCAGCTGGAGACAGGCCACCTACGAGCAGTACTTC.

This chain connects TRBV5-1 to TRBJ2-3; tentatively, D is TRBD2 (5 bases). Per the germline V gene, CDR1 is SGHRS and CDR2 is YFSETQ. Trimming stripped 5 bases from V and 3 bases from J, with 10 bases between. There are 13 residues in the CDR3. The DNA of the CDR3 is TGCGCCAGCAGAAGAGGCGGGACAGATACGCAGTATTTT. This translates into CASRRGGTDTQYF.

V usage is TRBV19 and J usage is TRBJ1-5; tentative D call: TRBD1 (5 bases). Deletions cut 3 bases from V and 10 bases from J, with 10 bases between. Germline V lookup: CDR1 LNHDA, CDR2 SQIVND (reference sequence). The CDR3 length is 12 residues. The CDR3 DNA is TGTGCCAGTAGTATCGGGACTTTACCCCAGCATTTT. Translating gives CASSIGTLPQHF.

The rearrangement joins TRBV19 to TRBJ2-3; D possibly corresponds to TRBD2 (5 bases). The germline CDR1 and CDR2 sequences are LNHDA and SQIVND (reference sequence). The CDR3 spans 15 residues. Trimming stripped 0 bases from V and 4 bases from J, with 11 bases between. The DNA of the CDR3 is TGTGCCAGTAGTATAGAGGCCTCGCGGGCAGATACGCAGTATTTT. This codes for CASSIEASRADTQYF. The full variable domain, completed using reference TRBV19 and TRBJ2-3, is DGGITQSPKYLFRKEGQNVTLSCEQNLNHDAMYWYRQDPGQGLRLIYYSQIVNDFQKGDIAEGYSVSREKKESFPLTVTSAQKNPTAFYLCASSIEASRADTQYFGPGTRLTVL.

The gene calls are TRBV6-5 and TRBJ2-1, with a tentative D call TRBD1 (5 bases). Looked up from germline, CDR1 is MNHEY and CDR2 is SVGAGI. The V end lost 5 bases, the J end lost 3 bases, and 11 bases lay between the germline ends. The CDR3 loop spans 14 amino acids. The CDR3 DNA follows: TGTGCCAGCAGTAACAGACAGCGCTACAATGAGCAGTTCTTC. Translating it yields CASSNRQRYNEQFF.

The CDR3 bases are TGTGCCAGCAGCTTCCCCGAGCGGAACTCCTACAATGAGCAGTTCTTC. The encoded protein is CASSFPERNSYNEQFF. The V and J genes are TRBV7-2 and TRBJ2-1; D possibly corresponds to TRBD2 (5 bases). CDR1 and CDR2 (germline): SGHTA, FQGNSA. This CDR3 spans 16 amino acids. Trimming cost V 3 bases and J 0 bases, with 12 bases left between them.

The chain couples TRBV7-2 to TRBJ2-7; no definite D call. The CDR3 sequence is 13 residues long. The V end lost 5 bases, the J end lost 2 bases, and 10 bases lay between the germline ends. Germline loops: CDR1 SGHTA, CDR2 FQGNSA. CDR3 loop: CASSRSGAYEQYF. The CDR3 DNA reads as TGTGCCAGCAGCCGCTCCGGAGCCTACGAGCAGTACTTC. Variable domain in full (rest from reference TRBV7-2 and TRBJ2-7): GAGVSQSPSNKVTEKGKDVELRCDPISGHTALYWYRQSLGQGLEFLIYFQGNSAPDKSGLPSDRFSAERTGGSVSTLTIQRTQQEDSAVYLCASSRSGAYEQYFGPGTRLTVT.

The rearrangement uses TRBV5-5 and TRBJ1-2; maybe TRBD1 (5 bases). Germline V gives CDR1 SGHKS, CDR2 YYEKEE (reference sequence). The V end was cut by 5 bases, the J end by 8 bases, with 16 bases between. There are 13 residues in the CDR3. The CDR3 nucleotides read TGTGCCAGCAGGGAACGGGACTCGGGAGGCTACACCTTC. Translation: CASRERDSGGYTF. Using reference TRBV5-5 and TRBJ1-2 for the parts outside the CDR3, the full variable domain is DAGVTQSPTHLIKTRGQQVTLRCSPISGHKSVSWYQQVLGQGPQFIFQYYEKEERGRGNFPDRFSARQFPNYSSELNVNALLLGDSALYLCASRERDSGGYTFGSGTRLTVV.

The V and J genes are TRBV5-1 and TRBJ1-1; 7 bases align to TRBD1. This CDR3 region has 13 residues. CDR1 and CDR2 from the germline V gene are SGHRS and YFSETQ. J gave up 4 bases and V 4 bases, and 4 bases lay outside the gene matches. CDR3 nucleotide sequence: TGCGCCAGCAGCGCGGGACAGCCCACTGAAGCTTTCTTT. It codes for CASSAGQPTEAFF. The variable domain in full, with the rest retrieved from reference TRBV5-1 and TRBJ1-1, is KAGVTQTPRYLIKTRGQQVTLSCSPISGHRSVSWYQQTPGQGLQFLFEYFSETQRNKGNFPGRFSGRQFSNSRSEMNVSTLELGDSALYLCASSAGQPTEAFFGQGTRLTVV.

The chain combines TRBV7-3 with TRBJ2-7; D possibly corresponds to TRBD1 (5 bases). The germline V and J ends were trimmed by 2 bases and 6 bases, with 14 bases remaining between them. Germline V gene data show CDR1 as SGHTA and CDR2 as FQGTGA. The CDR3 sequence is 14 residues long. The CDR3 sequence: CASSLQGITGEQYF. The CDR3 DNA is TGTGCCAGCAGCTTACAGGGCATAACAGGCGAGCAGTACTTC.

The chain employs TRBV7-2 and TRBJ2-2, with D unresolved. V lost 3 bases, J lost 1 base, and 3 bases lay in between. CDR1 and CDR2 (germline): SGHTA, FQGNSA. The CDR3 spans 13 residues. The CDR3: CASSFRNTGELFF. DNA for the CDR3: TGTGCCAGCAGCTTCAGGAACACCGGGGAGCTGTTTTTT. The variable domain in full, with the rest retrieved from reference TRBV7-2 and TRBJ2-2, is GAGVSQSPSNKVTEKGKDVELRCDPISGHTALYWYRQSLGQGLEFLIYFQGNSAPDKSGLPSDRFSAERTGGSVSTLTIQRTQQEDSAVYLCASSFRNTGELFFGEGSRLTVL.

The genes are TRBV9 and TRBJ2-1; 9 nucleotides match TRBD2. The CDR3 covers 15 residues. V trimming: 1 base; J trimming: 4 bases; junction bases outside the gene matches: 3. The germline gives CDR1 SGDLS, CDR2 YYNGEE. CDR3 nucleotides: TGTGCCAGCAGCGTAAGGCGGGAGGGGTACAATGAGCAGTTCTTC. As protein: CASSVRREGYNEQFF.

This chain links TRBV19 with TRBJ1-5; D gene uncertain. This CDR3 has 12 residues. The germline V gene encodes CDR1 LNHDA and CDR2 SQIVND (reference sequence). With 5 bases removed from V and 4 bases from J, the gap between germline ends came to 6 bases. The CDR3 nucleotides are TGTGCCAGTAGTGTGGGTAATCAGCCCCAGCATTTT. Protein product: CASSVGNQPQHF.

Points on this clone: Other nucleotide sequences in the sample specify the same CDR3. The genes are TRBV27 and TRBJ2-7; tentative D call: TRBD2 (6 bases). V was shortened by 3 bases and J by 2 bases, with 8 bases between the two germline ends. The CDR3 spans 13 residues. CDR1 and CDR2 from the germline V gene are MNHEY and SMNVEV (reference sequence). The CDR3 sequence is CASSFGGTYEQYF. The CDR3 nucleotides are TGTGCCAGCAGTTTCGGGGGTACCTACGAGCAGTACTTC.

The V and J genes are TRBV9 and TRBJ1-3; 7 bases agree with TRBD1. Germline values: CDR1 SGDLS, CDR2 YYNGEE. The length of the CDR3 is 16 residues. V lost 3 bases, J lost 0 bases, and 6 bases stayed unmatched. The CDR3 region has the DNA TGTGCCAGCAGCGCAGACAGGGTTTCCTCTGGAAACACCATATATTTT. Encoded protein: CASSADRVSSGNTIYF.

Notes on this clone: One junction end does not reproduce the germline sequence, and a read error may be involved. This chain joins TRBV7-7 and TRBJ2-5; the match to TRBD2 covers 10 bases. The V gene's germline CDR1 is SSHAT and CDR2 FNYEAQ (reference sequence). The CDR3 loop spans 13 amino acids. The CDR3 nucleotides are TGTGCTAGCAGCCCTAGCGGGAGCGAGACCCAGTACTTC. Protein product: CASSPSGSETQYF.

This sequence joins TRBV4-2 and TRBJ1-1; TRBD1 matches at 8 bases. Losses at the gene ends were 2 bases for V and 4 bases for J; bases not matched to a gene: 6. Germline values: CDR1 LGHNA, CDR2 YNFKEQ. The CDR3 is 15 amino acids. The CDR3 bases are TGTGCCAGCAGCCAATCGGACAGGGAAGGCACTGAAGCTTTCTTT. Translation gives CASSQSDREGTEAFF.

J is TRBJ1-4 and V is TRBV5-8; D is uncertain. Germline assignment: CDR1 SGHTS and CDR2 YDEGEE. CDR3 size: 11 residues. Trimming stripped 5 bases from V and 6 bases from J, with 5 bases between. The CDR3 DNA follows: TGTGCCAGCAGGGGCTATGAAAAACTGTTTTTT. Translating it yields CASRGYEKLFF.

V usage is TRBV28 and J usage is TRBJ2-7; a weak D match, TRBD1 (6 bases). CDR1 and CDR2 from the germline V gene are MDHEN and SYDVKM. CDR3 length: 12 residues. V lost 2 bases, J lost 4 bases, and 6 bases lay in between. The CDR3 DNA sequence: TGTGCCAGCAGTTTAACAGGGTACGAGCAGTACTTC. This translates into CASSLTGYEQYF. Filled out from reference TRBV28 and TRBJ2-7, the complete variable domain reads DVKVTQSSRYLVKRTGEKVFLECVQDMDHENMFWYRQDPGLGLRLIYFSYDVKMKEKGDIPEGYSVSREKKERFSLILESASTNQTSMYLCASSLTGYEQYFGPGTRLTVT.